The following is a T cell receptor beta chain sequence with its context. Its antigen remains unknown. V was pared by 3 bases and J by 4 bases, with 6 bases of the junction left unmatched. CDR1 is MGHRA, CDR2 YSYEKL, per germline. The CDR3 runs 16 residues. Data came from immunoSEQ multiplex PCR; TCRdb stores just in-frame clones and leaves some out. The sample lists around 160,000 clones, under 95% occurring once. These data belong to a study of T cell responses to AZD1222 COVID-19 vaccine. The study's findings and limits: Spike-specific TCR repertoires showed rising breadth and depth after two AZD1222 doses.

The sequence was collected from an adult in good health. The sample consisted of peripheral blood, taken on day 0 of MenACWY control vaccination. This chain uses TRBV4-1 with TRBJ1-3, with 10 bases fitting TRBD1. CDR3 coding DNA: TGCGCCAGCAGCCAGCCGGGACAGGGGTTAGGAAACACCATATATTTT. Protein: CASSQPGQGLGNTIYF.